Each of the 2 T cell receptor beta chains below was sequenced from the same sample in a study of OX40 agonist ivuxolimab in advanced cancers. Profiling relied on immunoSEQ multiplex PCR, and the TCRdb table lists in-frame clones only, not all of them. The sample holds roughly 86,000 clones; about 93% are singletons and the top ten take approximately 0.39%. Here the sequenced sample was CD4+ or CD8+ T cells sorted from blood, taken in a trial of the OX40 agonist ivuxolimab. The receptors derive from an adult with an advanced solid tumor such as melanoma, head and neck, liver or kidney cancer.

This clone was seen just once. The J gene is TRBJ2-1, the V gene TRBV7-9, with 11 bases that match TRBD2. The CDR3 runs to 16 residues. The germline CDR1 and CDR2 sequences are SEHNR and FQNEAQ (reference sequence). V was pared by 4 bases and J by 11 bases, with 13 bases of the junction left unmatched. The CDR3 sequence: CASSSPGTSGMMKQFF. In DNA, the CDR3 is TGTGCCAGCAGCTCCCCCGGGACTAGCGGTATGATGAAGCAGTTCTTC. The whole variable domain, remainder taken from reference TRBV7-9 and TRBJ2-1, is DTGVSQNPRHKITKRGQNVTFRCDPISEHNRLYWYRQTLGQGPEFLTYFQNEAQLEKSRLLSDRFSAERPKGSFSTLEIQRTEQGDSAMYLCASSSPGTSGMMKQFFGPGTRLTVL.

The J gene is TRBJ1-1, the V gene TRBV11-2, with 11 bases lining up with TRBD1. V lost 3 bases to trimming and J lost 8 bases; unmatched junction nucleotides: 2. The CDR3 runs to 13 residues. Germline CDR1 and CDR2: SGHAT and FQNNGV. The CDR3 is CASSFRDRGEAFF. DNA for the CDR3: TGTGCCAGCAGCTTCCGGGACAGGGGGGAAGCTTTCTTT.